This T cell receptor beta chain emerged from a study of T-cell memory formation after mild COVID-19. A note on this clonotype: Its cognate antigen is unknown.

Constant-segment primers were used for 5'RACE, and the resulting TCR alpha and TCR beta cDNA libraries carried sample barcodes and UMIs. TCRdb passed the 5' RACE reads through MiXCR, listing each CDR3 protein once. The repertoire consists of more than 300,000 distinct CDR3 sequences, with around 13% occurring once and the leading ten covering approximately 21%. Whole-study findings and limits: Day 15 to 85 contractors were CD4/CD8 balanced; later expanders leaned CD4+. Unconfirmed was the SARS-CoV-2 specificity of second-wave clones that peaked on day 37. There were some responding clones in pre-infection memory, which suggested that cross-reactive memory had joined.

The germline gives CDR1 DFQATT, CDR2 SNEGSKA (reference sequence). CDR3 length equals 15 residues. Losses at the gene ends were 6 bases for V and 6 bases for J; bases not matched to a gene: 12. Sequencing input: PBMCs or a T cell subset sorted from them (not recorded which). V is TRBV20-1 and J is TRBJ1-2; TRBD1 aligns across 11 bases. The sequence derives from a man younger than 35 who had mild COVID-19 (a few samples of this study predate the infection). Cell type and time point are not known. CDR3 nucleotide sequence: TGCAGTGCCGAGGACAGGGGGCGTTTAGGGCATGGCTACACCTTC. This translates into CSAEDRGRLGHGYTF.